Sequencing of this TCR beta chain was carried out in a study of T cell responses to AZD1222 COVID-19 vaccine. General observations from the study: Once two AZD1222 doses were given, Spike-specific TCR breadth and depth went up. Across spike, vaccine-associated CD4 TCRs were found, dominant at 160-218 and 743-854. Only 6 or 7 people who got AZD1222 tested seropositive at baseline. The study reported that nearly half of spike-specific TCRs target unmutated variant regions.

A note on this clone: Its antigen remains unidentified.

TCRdb keeps only in-frame clones here, not all; method: immunoSEQ multiplex PCR. The table shows some 83,000 clones, with around 89% occurring only once. Source: peripheral blood, taken 28 days after the second AZD1222 dose. This sequence was found in an adult who received the AZD1222 COVID-19 vaccine.

This CDR3 is CASSLYSASNQPQHF. The CDR3 region has the DNA TGTGCCAGCAGCCTCTATTCGGCTAGCAATCAGCCCCAGCATTTT. This chain joins TRBV4-2 and TRBJ1-5, with no clear D. Per germline, CDR1 LGHNA and CDR2 YNFKEQ. Trimming left V 4 bases short and J 0 bases short, with 10 bases between. The CDR3 runs 15 residues.